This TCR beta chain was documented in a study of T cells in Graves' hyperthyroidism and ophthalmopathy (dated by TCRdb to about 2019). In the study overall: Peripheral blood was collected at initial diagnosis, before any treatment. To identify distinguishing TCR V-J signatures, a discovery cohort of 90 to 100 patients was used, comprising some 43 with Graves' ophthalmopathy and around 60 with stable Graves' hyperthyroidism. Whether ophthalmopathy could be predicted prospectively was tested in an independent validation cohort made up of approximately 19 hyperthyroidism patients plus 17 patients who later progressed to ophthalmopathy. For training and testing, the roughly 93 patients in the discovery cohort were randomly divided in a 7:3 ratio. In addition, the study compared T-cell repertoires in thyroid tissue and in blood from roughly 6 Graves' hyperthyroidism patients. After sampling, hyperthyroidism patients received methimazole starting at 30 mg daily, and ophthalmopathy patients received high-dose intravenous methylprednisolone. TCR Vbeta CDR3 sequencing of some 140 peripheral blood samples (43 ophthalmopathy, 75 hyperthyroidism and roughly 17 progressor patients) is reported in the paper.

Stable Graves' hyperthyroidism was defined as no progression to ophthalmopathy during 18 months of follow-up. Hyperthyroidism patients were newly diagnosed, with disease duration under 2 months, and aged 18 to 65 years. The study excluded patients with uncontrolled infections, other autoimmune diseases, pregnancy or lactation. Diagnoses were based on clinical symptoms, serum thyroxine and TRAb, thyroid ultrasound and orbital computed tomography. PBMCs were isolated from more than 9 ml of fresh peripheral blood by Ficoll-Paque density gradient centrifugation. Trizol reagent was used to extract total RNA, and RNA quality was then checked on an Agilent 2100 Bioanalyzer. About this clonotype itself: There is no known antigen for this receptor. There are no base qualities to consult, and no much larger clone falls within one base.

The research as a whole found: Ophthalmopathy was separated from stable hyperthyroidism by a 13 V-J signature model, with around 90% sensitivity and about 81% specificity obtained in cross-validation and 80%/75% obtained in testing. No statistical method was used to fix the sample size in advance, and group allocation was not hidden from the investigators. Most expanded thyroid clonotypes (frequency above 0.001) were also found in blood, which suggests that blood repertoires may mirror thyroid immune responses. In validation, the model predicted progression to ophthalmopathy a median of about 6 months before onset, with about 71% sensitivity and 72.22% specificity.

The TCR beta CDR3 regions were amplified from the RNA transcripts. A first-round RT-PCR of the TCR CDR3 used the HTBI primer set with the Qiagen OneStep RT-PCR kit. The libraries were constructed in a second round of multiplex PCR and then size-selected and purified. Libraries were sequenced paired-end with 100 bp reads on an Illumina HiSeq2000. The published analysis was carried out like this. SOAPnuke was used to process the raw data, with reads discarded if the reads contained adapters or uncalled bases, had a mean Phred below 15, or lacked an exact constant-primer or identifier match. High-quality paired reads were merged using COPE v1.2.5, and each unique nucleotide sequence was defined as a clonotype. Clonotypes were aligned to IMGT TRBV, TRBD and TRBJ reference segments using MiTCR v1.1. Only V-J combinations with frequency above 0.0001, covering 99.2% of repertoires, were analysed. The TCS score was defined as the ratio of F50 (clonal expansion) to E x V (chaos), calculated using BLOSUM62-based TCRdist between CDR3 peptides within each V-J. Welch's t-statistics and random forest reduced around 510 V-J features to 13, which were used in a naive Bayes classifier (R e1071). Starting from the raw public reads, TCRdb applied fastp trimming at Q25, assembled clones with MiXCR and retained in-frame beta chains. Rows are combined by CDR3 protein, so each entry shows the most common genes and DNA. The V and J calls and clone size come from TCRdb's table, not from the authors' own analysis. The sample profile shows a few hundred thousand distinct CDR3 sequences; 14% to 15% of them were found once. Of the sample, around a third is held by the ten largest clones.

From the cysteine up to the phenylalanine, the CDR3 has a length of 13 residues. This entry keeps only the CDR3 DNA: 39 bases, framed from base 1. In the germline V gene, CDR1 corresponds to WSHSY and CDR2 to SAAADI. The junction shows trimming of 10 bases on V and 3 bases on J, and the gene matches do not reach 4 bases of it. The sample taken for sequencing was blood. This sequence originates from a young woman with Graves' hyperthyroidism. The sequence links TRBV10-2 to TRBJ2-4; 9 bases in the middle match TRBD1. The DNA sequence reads TGCGCCACCTGGGACAGGGACAAAAACATTCAGTACTTC. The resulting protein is CATWDRDKNIQYF.